This T cell receptor (beta chain) was retrieved from a study of shared clonotypes between healthy human individuals. The wider study: Per donor, three plates held CD4 naive cells, three held CD4 memory, two held CD8 naive and one held CD8 memory.

TCRdb's copy holds only in-frame clones and misses some; the assay was immunoSEQ multiplex PCR. The sample comprises approximately 1.5 million clones, approximately 98.5% of which are singletons, and about 0.34% rests with the top ten. The V and J ends lost 5 bases and 8 bases respectively, with 6 bases between them. The germline V gene encodes CDR1 MDHEN and CDR2 SYDVKM. This CDR3 region has 10 residues. Whole-study findings and limits: Memory subsets had estimated richness that was generally smaller than that of naive subsets. Investigators collected only blood, and repertoires in tissues likely differ. Clonotypes that were shared across a few donors made up approximately 5% of naive CD4 clonotypes.

Note on this clone: Its antigen is as yet unknown.

This TCR was sampled from a man aged 25 to 45 in good health. The sample was naive CD4+ T cells sorted from blood. Subset of the sample: CD45RA+ positively selected. The J gene is TRBJ1-2, the V gene TRBV28; D unresolved. As DNA, the CDR3 is TGTGCCAGCAGTCGCGGGGGCTACACCTTC. Protein: CASSRGGYTF.